This entry is about one T cell receptor (beta chain). As yet, its antigen is unknown. Within the sample, other DNA sequences also encode this same CDR3. After removal of 3 bases from V and 5 bases from J, the junction contained 1 base not matched to a gene. Germline V gene sequence: CDR1 SGDLS, CDR2 YYNGEE. The length of the CDR3 is 13 residues. This sample was taken from a study of T cell responses to AZD1222 COVID-19 vaccine. Points from the study as a whole: The study reported that nearly half of spike-specific TCRs target unmutated variant regions. Clonal diversity was possibly underestimated; the donors were predominantly white British and more often female.

Profiled with immunoSEQ multiplex PCR; TCRdb holds only in-frame clones, not every one. The profile shows about 78,000 clones, approximately 91% of them singletons. Material: peripheral blood, obtained on day 0 of MenACWY control vaccination. The TCR comes from an adult in good health. The chain recombines TRBV9 with TRBJ1-2; 10 bases are a match to TRBD1. CDR3 DNA: TGTGCCAGCAGCGAGGGACAGGGGTATGGCTACACCTTC. Translation gives CASSEGQGYGYTF.